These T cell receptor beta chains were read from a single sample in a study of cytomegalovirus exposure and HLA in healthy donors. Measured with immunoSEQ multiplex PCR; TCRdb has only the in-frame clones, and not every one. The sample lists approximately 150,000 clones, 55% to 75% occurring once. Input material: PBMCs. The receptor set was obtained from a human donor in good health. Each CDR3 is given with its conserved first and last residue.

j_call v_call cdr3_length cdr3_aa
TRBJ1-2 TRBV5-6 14 CASRPSQGNYGYTF
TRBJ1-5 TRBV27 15 CASSFSGDSNQPQHF
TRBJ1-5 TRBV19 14 CASSMKGRNQPQHF
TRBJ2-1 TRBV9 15 CASSFSGGASGEQFF
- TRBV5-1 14 CASSLGRGPYEQYF
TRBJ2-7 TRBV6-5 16 CASSYGQGNFPYEQYF
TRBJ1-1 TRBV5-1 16 CASSLAGGAQNTEAFF
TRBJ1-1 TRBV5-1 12 CASSHDRVGAFF
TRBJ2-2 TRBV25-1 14 CASSEISYTGELFF
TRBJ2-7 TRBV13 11 CASSPLAEQYF
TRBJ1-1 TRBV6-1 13 CASSVNRNTEAFF
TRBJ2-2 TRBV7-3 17 CASSLMVAHPNTGELFF
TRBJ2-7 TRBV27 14 CASSRRQGQYEQYF
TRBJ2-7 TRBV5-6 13 CASSSQGGYEQYF
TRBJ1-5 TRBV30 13 CAWSTEGNQPQHF
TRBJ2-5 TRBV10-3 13 CAISVEGEETQYF
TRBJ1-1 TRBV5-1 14 CASSLTGMNTEAFF
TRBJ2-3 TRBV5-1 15 CASSLRGLGTDTQYF
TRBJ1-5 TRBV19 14 CASTAGGGGQPQHF
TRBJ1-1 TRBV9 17 CASSVSLDTPGNTEAFF
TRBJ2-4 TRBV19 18 CASSIVRAGGRAKNIQYF
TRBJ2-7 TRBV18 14 CASSPVGQDYEQYF
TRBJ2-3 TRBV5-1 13 CASSLQGTDTQYF
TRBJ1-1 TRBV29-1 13 CSVPGTGDGKAFF
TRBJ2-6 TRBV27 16 CASSLSFRVGANVLTF
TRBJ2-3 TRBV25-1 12 CASTGNTDTQYF
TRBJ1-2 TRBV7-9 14 CASSEGQGVYGYTF
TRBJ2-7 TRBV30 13 CAWTGGQGYEQYF
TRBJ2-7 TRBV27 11 CASSFGYEQYF
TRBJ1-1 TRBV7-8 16 CASSPQQGLGNTEAFF
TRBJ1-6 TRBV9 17 CASSVAPRTGYNSPLHF
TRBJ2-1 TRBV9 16 CASSVDTSGVYNEQFF
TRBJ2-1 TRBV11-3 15 CASSARTGGNNEQFF
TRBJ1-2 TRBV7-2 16 CASSLVVSGGAGGYTF
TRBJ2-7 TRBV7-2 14 CASSLHPGQKEQYF
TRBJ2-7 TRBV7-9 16 CASSTTVNYPTYEQYF
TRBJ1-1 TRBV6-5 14 CASSYSRGHTEAFF
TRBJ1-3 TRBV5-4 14 CASSLAGAGNTIYF
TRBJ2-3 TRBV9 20 CASSVALGSGGAGSADTQYF
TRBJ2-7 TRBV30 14 CAWTGDRGRNEQYF